A selection of T cell receptor beta chains follows, all from one sample in a study of cytomegalovirus exposure and HLA in healthy donors. Produced via immunoSEQ multiplex PCR; TCRdb's table is partial and in-frame only. The profile shows roughly 150,000 clones, 70% to 80% of them singletons. The specimen was PBMCs. Receptor source: a man aged 40-50 years in good health and CMV-seronegative. CDR3s include the opening cysteine and the closing phenylalanine or tryptophan. The D gene is left open where the match is weak. Not all rows give a size; the values are once, few, many and, for expanded clones, a class.

- - TRBJ1-2 TRBV6-6 TGTGCCACCAGAGAGACCGGGACAACTAACTATGGCTACACCTTC CATRETGTTNYGYTF
- TRBD2 TRBJ2-1 TRBV7-2 TGTGCCAGCAGCTCTAGCGGGGCCTCCTACAATGAGCAGTTCTTC CASSSSGASYNEQFF
- - TRBJ1-6 TRBV9 TGTGCCAGCAGCGTAGACGGGGATAATTCACCCCTCCACTTT CASSVDGDNSPLHF
- - TRBJ1-2 TRBV7-9 TGTGCCAGCAGTCCTACGAGGGTCTATGGCTACACCTTC CASSPTRVYGYTF
- - TRBJ1-2 TRBV30 TGTGCCTGGAGTGTGGGGGGGGGCTATGGCTACACCTTC CAWSVGGGYGYTF
few TRBD1 TRBJ2-1 TRBV5-5 TGTGCCAGCAGCTTCGGGACAGGGAGAAATGAGCAGTTCTTC CASSFGTGRNEQFF
- - TRBJ2-1 TRBV2 TGTGCCAGCAGTCCCCATAGCGGAAGCTCCTACAATGAGCAGTTCTTC CASSPHSGSSYNEQFF
- - TRBJ1-2 TRBV7-9 TGTTCCAGCAGCTTATCGGCAGGATCGAAAAACTATGGCTACACCTTC CSSSLSAGSKNYGYTF
- - TRBJ2-3 TRBV20-1 TGCAGTGCTAGAAATACTAGCATCGGATATTTT CSARNTSIGYF
- - TRBJ1-3 TRBV11-2 TGTGCCAGCAGCGCGGGGGACGGACGGACCTCTCCTGGAAACACCATATATTTT CASSAGDGRTSPGNTIYF
- TRBD1 TRBJ1-2 TRBV27 TGTGCCAGCAGTTTTCTAGGATTGCCGGGACAGGGATACTATGGCTACACCTTC CASSFLGLPGQGYYGYTF
- - TRBJ1-4 TRBV5-1 TGCGCCAGCAGCCGGGGAGGCGGTGAAAAACTGTTTTTT CASSRGGGEKLFF
few - TRBJ1-2 TRBV28 TGTGCCAGCAACTTGGACAGCTATGGCTACACCTTC CASNLDSYGYTF
- TRBD1 TRBJ2-5 TRBV27 TGTGCCAGCAGTCCCGAGGGGGCGGAGACCCAGTACTTC CASSPEGAETQYF
- - TRBJ1-1 TRBV4-1 TGCGCCAGCAGCCCAACAGGAGATAACACTGAAGCTTTCTTT CASSPTGDNTEAFF
- - TRBJ2-6 TRBV19 TGTGCCAGTAGGTCAGGGGCAGGGGCCAACGTCCTGACTTTC CASRSGAGANVLTF
- - TRBJ1-5 TRBV23-1 TGCGCCAGCAGTCAATTCGGGACAAGGATCTATAGCAATCAGCCCCAGCATTTT CASSQFGTRIYSNQPQHF
- - TRBJ2-7 TRBV4-1 TGCGCCAGCAGCCAAGATCCACATAGCAACGAGCAGTACTTC CASSQDPHSNEQYF
- - TRBJ1-3 TRBV19 TGTTTACCGAAGGACAGCCCGGACACCATATATTTT CLPKDSPDTIYF
- - TRBJ1-6 TRBV9 TGTGCCAGCAGCTTCTCGCCGGGGGACAATTCACCCCTCCACTTT CASSFSPGDNSPLHF
few TRBD1 TRBJ2-2 TRBV13 TGTGCCAGCAGTCGGACAGGGTTAACCGGGGAGCTGTTTTTT CASSRTGLTGELFF
- - TRBJ2-1 TRBV19 TGTGCCAGTAGTATAATGGCAGACCGAGGCAATGAGCAGTTCTTC CASSIMADRGNEQFF